Presented here are 7 T cell receptor beta chains from one specimen sequenced in a study of blood T cell repertoires in COVID-19. Repertoires were generated with immunoSEQ multiplex PCR, while TCRdb's copy carries only in-frame clones and drops some. The sample carries 60,000 to 65,000 clones, about nine tenths recorded once. The sample consisted of peripheral blood. All receptors derive from a woman aged 80 or over with active COVID-19.

The gene calls are TRBV3-1 (or the pseudogene TRBV3-2) and TRBJ1-6, with 9 bases fitting TRBD1. V lost 1 base and J lost 10; bases outside the gene matches: 5. Looked up from germline, CDR1 is LGHDT and CDR2 is YNNKEL (reference sequence). The CDR3 contains 15 residues. CDR3 in amino acids: CASSQGTGARSPLHF. The CDR3 DNA is TGTGCCAGCAGCCAAGGGACAGGGGCTCGATCACCCCTCCACTTT.

The CDR3 spells CASSTIAGGDNEQFF. DNA for the CDR3: TGTGCCAGTAGTACCATAGCGGGGGGCGACAATGAGCAGTTCTTC. The V gene is TRBV19, the J gene TRBJ2-1, with 10 positions matching TRBD2. The CDR3 covers 15 residues. Per the germline V gene, CDR1 is LNHDA and CDR2 is SQIVND (reference sequence). J was trimmed by 5 bases and V by 4 bases; bases with no gene match: 5.

The genes are TRBV2 and TRBJ1-5; D might be TRBD1 (5 bases). CDR1 SNHLY and CDR2 FYNNEI come from the germline V gene. This CDR3 spans 13 amino acids. V gave up 6 bases and J gave up 5 bases, with 11 bases separating them. CDR3 sequence: CASSDSRDQPQHF. As DNA, the CDR3 is TGTGCCAGCAGCGATAGCAGGGATCAGCCCCAGCATTTT. The full variable domain, in which reference TRBV2 and TRBJ1-5 provide the parts outside the CDR3, is EPEVTQTPSHQVTQMGQEVILRCVPISNHLYFYWYRQILGQKVEFLVSFYNNEISEKSEIFDDQFSVERPDGSNFTLKIRSTKLEDSAMYFCASSDSRDQPQHFGDGTRLSIL.

The V call is TRBV10-1, the J call TRBJ2-3; 7 nucleotides align to TRBD1. CDR1 and CDR2 (germline): WNHNN, SYGVQD (reference sequence). The trim removed 0 bases at V and 4 bases at J, leaving 1 base unmatched. CDR3 length: 14 residues. For the CDR3, the DNA is TGCGCCAGCAGTGAGTCGACAGGGTCAGATACGCAGTATTTT. Protein sequence: CASSESTGSDTQYF.

This chain connects TRBV5-1 to TRBJ2-6, with a weak D call TRBD2 (5 bases). The CDR3 is 16 amino acids. Germline CDR1 and CDR2: SGHRS and YFSETQ. V lost 3 bases and J lost 1, with 11 bases in between. The DNA of the CDR3 is TGCGCCAGCAGCTCAGGACGGACTTCTGGGGCCAACGTCCTGACTTTC. Its translation: CASSSGRTSGANVLTF.

The genes are TRBV14 and TRBJ2-7, with TRBD2 matching 13 bases. The CDR3 consists of 15 residues. The J segment lost 2 bases and the V segment lost 4 bases, leaving 2 bases of the junction unmatched. Per germline, CDR1 SGHDN and CDR2 FVKESK. CDR3 coding DNA: TGTGCCAGCAGCCGACTAGCGGGAGGCACCTACGAGCAGTACTTC. Its translation: CASSRLAGGTYEQYF. Together with reference TRBV14 and TRBJ2-7, the CDR3 gives the full variable domain: EAGVTQFPSHSVIEKGQTVTLRCDPISGHDNLYWYRRVMGKEIKFLLHFVKESKQDESGMPNNRFLAERTGGTYSTLKVQPAELEDSGVYFCASSRLAGGTYEQYFGPGTRLTVT.

This chain connects TRBV7-9 to TRBJ2-7; 7 bases are shared with TRBD2. The CDR3 has 13 amino acids. V was clipped by 5 bases and J by 6 bases; unmatched bases: 7. The germline CDR1 and CDR2 sequences are SEHNR and FQNEAQ (reference sequence). CDR3 amino acids: CASSRLAALEQYF. DNA for the CDR3: TGTGCCAGCAGCCGACTAGCTGCGCTCGAGCAGTACTTC. Full variable domain (rest looked up from reference TRBV7-9 and TRBJ2-7): DTGVSQNPRHKITKRGQNVTFRCDPISEHNRLYWYRQTLGQGPEFLTYFQNEAQLEKSRLLSDRFSAERPKGSFSTLEIQRTEQGDSAMYLCASSRLAALEQYFGPGTRLTVT.